One T cell receptor (beta chain) is described in this entry. This specimen belongs to a study of Ad26.COV2.S vaccination and SARS-CoV-2 variants. The overall study: A COV1001 Ad26.COV2.S trial-arm participant provided the sample. The authors gave Ad26.COV2.S intramuscularly, either once or twice 56 days apart.

TCRdb's copy holds only in-frame clones and misses some; the assay was immunoSEQ multiplex PCR. The data show roughly 390,000 clones, roughly nine tenths seen once. Treatment reported: 19 received Ad26.COV2.S at low or high dose, single or two shots; five or six received placebo; per-sample allocation not given. Day 63 after the first vaccine or placebo injection was the time point for sampling. The individual, an adult aged 18-55 years, was a donor in Boston. V gave up 1 base and J gave up 0 bases, with 13 bases separating them. This CDR3 contains 17 residues. The germline CDR1 and CDR2 sequences are MNHNS and SASEGT.

The TCR sequence derives from a person aged 18 to 65 who received the Ad26.COV2.S COVID-19 vaccine or a placebo. The V call is TRBV6-1, the J call TRBJ2-4; D remains unclear. The source was peripheral blood, collected in a trial of Ad26.COV2.S vaccine versus placebo. The CDR3 is CASSEGVAEIAKNIQYF. In DNA, the CDR3 is TGTGCCAGCAGTGAAGGGGTGGCAGAGATAGCCAAAAACATTCAGTACTTC.